Below, 9 T cell receptor beta chains from the same sample are listed, as sequenced in a study of neurological immune-mediated disorders. TCRdb independently ran MiXCR on the 5' RACE reads; one entry per CDR3 protein. The table has about 55,000 distinct CDR3 sequences, over 3.5% seen once. Sequencing was performed on CD4+ T cells from blood. The receptor set was obtained from a woman in her forties with multiple sclerosis.

This clonotype has ten or more counts. The chain joins TRBV5-1 to TRBJ1-1, with TRBD1 matching 7 bases. Germline V lookup: CDR1 SGHRS, CDR2 YFSETQ. Germline trimming cut 7 bases from V and 4 bases from J; bases unmatched to any gene: 7. This CDR3 has 13 amino acids. CDR3 sequence: CASAKGASTEAFF. CDR3 bases: TGCGCCAGCGCTAAGGGGGCCAGCACTGAAGCTTTCTTT.

This clonotype was counted ten times or more. The chain links TRBV5-1 to TRBJ2-2; D remains ambiguous. The CDR3 is made up of 16 amino acids. Germline V gene sequence: CDR1 SGHRS, CDR2 YFSETQ. Trimming left V 4 bases short and J 0 bases short, with 13 bases between. DNA for the CDR3: TGCGCCAGCAGCCCAGATGTCAGCTCGAACACCGGGGAGCTGTTTTTT. Protein: CASSPDVSSNTGELFF.

This clonotype was picked up many times. Mismatch with germline at one junction end may stem from a read error. The CDR3 loop reads CASKQGLYGYTF. In DNA, the CDR3 is TGCGCAAGCAAACAGGGGCTCTATGGCTACACCTTC. The V call is TRBV10-2, the J call TRBJ1-2; 7 positions match TRBD1. The CDR3 consists of 12 residues. Germline loops: CDR1 WSHSY, CDR2 SAAADI.

Many counts were recorded for this clonotype. The CDR3 nucleotides are TGTGCCACCAGTGATTCCGCCGGGGGGTCCCCAGATACGCAGTATTTT. Translated: CATSDSAGGSPDTQYF. This chain uses TRBV24-1 with TRBJ2-3, with 7 nucleotides matching TRBD2. The CDR3 consists of 16 residues. With V trimmed by 2 bases and J by 4 bases, 8 bases remained unmatched. Germline V gene data show CDR1 as KGHDR and CDR2 as SFDVKD.

This clonotype was found many times. The rearrangement joins TRBV7-9 to TRBJ2-5, with 7 bases matching TRBD1. The CDR3 totals 12 residues. Germline trimming cut 7 bases from V and 4 bases from J; bases unmatched to any gene: 3. The germline CDR1 and CDR2 sequences are SEHNR and FQNEAQ (reference sequence). The CDR3 reads CASTRGRETQYF. Here the CDR3 DNA reads TGTGCCAGCACTAGGGGGCGAGAGACCCAGTACTTC. Complete variable domain (other parts from reference TRBV7-9 and TRBJ2-5): DTGVSQNPRHKITKRGQNVTFRCDPISEHNRLYWYRQTLGQGPEFLTYFQNEAQLEKSRLLSDRFSAERPKGSFSTLEIQRTEQGDSAMYLCASTRGRETQYFGPGTRLLVL.

At least ten counts were recorded for this clonotype. The CDR3 protein is CSASSPGLYNEQFF. CDR3 sequence (DNA): TGCAGTGCCAGTTCCCCGGGTTTATACAATGAGCAGTTCTTC. The chain uses TRBV20-1 and TRBJ2-1; D is undetermined. Germline CDR1 reads DFQATT; CDR2 reads SNEGSKA (reference sequence). The CDR3 is 14 amino acids. The V gene lost 6 bases and the J gene lost 4 bases, with 16 bases spanning the gap.

This clonotype was seen repeatedly, ten times or more. The rearrangement joins TRBV9 to TRBJ1-2, with TRBD1 matching 9 bases. Trimming took 4 bases from V and 2 from J; bases not matched to a gene: 9. CDR1 and CDR2 (germline): SGDLS, YYNGEE. The CDR3 consists of 16 residues. The CDR3 protein is CASSSPGTGTNYGYTF. CDR3 DNA sequence: TGTGCCAGCAGCTCTCCGGGGACAGGGACGAACTATGGCTACACCTTC.

This clonotype was recorded at least ten times. The CDR3 here is CASSLARAGTGELFF. Here the CDR3 DNA reads TGTGCCAGCAGCTTAGCCAGGGCAGGCACCGGGGAGCTGTTTTTT. The J gene is TRBJ2-2, the V gene TRBV7-2; TRBD1 is a possible D gene (5 bases). This CDR3 has 15 residues. V lost 0 bases to trimming and J lost 4 bases, with 9 bases between them. Per the germline V gene, CDR1 is SGHTA and CDR2 is FQGNSA.

This clonotype was detected many times. The chain links TRBV29-1 to TRBJ1-4; D remains ambiguous. Trimming cost V 6 bases and J 8 bases, with 19 bases left between them. Germline CDR1 is SQVTM and CDR2 is ANQGSEA. CDR3 length: 14 amino acids. CDR3 nucleotide sequence: TGCAGCGTCTCATCGACCTTCACGGGGGAAAAACTGTTTTTT. This codes for CSVSSTFTGEKLFF. Combining the CDR3 with reference TRBV29-1 and TRBJ1-4 gives the whole variable domain SAVISQKPSRDICQRGTSLTIQCQVDSQVTMMFWYRQQPGQSLTLIATANQGSEATYESGFVIDKFPISRPNLTFSTLTVSNMSPEDSSIYLCSVSSTFTGEKLFFGSGTQLSVL.